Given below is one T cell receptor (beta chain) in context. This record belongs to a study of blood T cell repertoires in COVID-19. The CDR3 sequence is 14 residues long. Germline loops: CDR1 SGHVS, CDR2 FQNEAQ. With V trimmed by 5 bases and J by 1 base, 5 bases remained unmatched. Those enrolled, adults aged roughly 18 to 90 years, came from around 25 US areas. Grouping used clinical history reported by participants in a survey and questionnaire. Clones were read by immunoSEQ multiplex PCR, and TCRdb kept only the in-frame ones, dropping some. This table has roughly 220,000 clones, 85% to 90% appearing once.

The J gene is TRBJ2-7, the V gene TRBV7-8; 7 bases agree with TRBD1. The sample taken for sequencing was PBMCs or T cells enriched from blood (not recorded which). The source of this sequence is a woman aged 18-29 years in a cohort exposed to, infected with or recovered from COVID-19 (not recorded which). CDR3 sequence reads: CASSLNRGSYEQYF. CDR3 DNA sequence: TGTGCCAGCAGCCTAAACAGGGGATCCTACGAGCAGTACTTC.